The T cell receptor (beta chain) under discussion was sequenced for a study of shared T cell receptors in the human thymus. The CDR3 loop spans 16 amino acids. The germline gives CDR1 SGHRS, CDR2 YFSETQ. Trimming removed 0 bases at V and 3 bases at J, with 16 bases between. Produced via immunoSEQ multiplex PCR; TCRdb's table is partial and in-frame only. Among some 700,000 clones listed, 75% to 90% were seen once. This same sample was also taken into another study, of human thymus T cells. That paper notes: Related research described thymic repertoires that were highly overlapping among unrelated individuals.

This sequence originates from a girl less than two years old with a congenital heart defect. The sequenced material came from thymocytes. The chain links TRBV5-1 to TRBJ2-7, with D possibly being TRBD2 (5 bases). The DNA of the CDR3 is TGCGCCAGCAGCTTGGCCGCGAGGTCGGGGTGCTACGAGCAGTACTTC. It is translated as CASSLAARSGCYEQYF.